Shown below are 5 T cell receptor beta chains from a single sample sequenced in a study of blood T cell repertoires in COVID-19. Data came from immunoSEQ multiplex PCR; TCRdb stores just in-frame clones and leaves some out. Seen here are fewer than 150,000 clones, 78% observed once, and the top ten hold 2.3%. The sample comprised peripheral blood. The receptors stem from a man in his 70s with acute or convalescent COVID-19.

This sequence joins TRBV6-1 and TRBJ1-5; the match to TRBD1 covers 8 bases. The CDR3 is 18 amino acids. V lost 1 base and J lost 4; bases outside the gene matches: 12. The germline CDR1 and CDR2 sequences are MNHNS and SASEGT. The CDR3: CASSEEGAWTGRNQPQHF. The CDR3, as DNA: TGTGCCAGCAGTGAAGAGGGAGCCTGGACAGGGCGAAATCAGCCCCAGCATTTT.

The J gene is TRBJ1-2, the V gene TRBV19, with 7 bases identical to TRBD1. The CDR3 totals 13 residues. The V gene end was trimmed by 6 bases and the J gene end by 7 bases; junction bases not matched to a gene: 8. The germline V gene encodes CDR1 LNHDA and CDR2 SQIVND (reference sequence). Here the CDR3 reads CASRPRQGGGYTF. CDR3 in DNA: TGTGCCAGTAGGCCTCGACAGGGTGGTGGCTACACCTTC.

V gene TRBV6-5 combines with J gene TRBJ2-1, with 7 bases lining up with TRBD1. CDR1 and CDR2 from the germline V gene are MNHEY and SVGAGI. There are 16 residues in the CDR3. V lost 0 bases to trimming and J lost 6 bases; unmatched junction nucleotides: 8. The CDR3 DNA is TGTGCCAGCAGTTACTCGTTTACAGGGGCGGTCAATGAGCAGTTCTTC. Translation: CASSYSFTGAVNEQFF.

This clone appeared a few times. The V and J genes are TRBV4-2 and TRBJ2-2; weak D call: TRBD2 (7 bases). CDR3 length: 15 amino acids. Germline loops: CDR1 LGHNA, CDR2 YNFKEQ. Trimming pared 4 bases from V and 5 bases from J, leaving 14 bases between. DNA of the CDR3: TGTGCCAGCAGCCGGGGGGGCCATGAGACCGGGGAGCTGTTTTTT. Protein product: CASSRGGHETGELFF.

This clone showed up just a few times. The CDR3 nucleotides are TGTGCCAGCAGCGTAGACCCTGGCCCCGAGGACACTGAAGCTTTCTTT. It encodes CASSVDPGPEDTEAFF. The gene calls are TRBV9 and TRBJ1-1, with unresolved D. Trimming stripped 0 bases from V and 3 bases from J, with 15 bases between. Germline CDR1 and CDR2: SGDLS and YYNGEE. The CDR3 loop spans 16 amino acids.